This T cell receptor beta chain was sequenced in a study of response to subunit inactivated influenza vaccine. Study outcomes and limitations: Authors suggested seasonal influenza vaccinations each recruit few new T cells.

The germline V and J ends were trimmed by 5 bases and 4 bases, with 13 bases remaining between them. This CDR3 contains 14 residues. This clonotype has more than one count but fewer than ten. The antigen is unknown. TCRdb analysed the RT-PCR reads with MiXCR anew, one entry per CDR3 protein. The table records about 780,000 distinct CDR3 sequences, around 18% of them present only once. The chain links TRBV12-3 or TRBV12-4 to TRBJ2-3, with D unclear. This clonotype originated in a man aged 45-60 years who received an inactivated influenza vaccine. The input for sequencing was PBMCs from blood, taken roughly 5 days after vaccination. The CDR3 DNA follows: TGTGCCAGCAGTAGCAGGTCTCGGGCAGATACGCAGTATTTT. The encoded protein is CASSSRSRADTQYF.